The rows below give T cell receptor beta chains drawn from one sample of a study of identical twins. TCRdb reprocessed the 5' RACE reads via MiXCR and lists one record per CDR3 protein. This table holds more than 1.5 million distinct CDR3 sequences, under 35% found once. Sequencing was carried out using cord blood. Receptor source: a newborn girl in good health. CDR3s include the opening cysteine and the closing phenylalanine or tryptophan. The order of the fields is clone size, J gene, V gene, D gene, CDR3 DNA, CDR3 protein. D genes are given only for firm matches. Some rows mark clone size as missing; the rest say once, few, many or name a class of expanded clone.

many | TRBJ2-1 | TRBV27 | NA | TGTGCCAGCAGTTGGGTGAAGGGTGGTGAGCAGTTCTTC | CASSWVKGGEQFF
many | TRBJ2-3 | TRBV20-1 | NA | TGCAGTGCTAGAGATAGCGGCCGCACAGATACGCAGTATTTT | CSARDSGRTDTQYF
few | TRBJ1-2 | TRBV6-6 | NA | TGTGCCAGCAGTTACTCGACCGGGATTGGCTACACCTTC | CASSYSTGIGYTF
NA | TRBJ2-5 | TRBV28 | NA | TGTGCCAGCAGAAGGCCGGCGGGCTTAGGGTACTTC | CASRRPAGLGYF
NA | TRBJ1-3 | TRBV21-1 | NA | TGTGCCAGCAGCAATGACTTCTCTGGAAACACCATATATTTT | CASSNDFSGNTIYF
few | TRBJ2-1 | TRBV21-1 | NA | TGTGCCAGCAGCAAAGAACCTGGACTAAGATTCTACTGGGAGCAGTTCTTC | CASSKEPGLRFYWEQFF
NA | TRBJ1-5 | TRBV6-2/TRBV6-3 | TRBD1 | TGTGCCACCGCCCACAGGGGGATTCAGCCCCAGCATTTT | CATAHRGIQPQHF
few | TRBJ2-3 | TRBV7-2 | NA | TGTGCCAGCAGCCCTGGCGAAGGAGATACGCAGTATTTT | CASSPGEGDTQYF
NA | TRBJ2-1 | TRBV11-2 | TRBD2 | TGTGCCAGCAGCCCCGGGGGAGGGAGGAGGTCCTACAATGAGCAGTTCTTC | CASSPGGGRRSYNEQFF
few | TRBJ2-7 | TRBV20-1 | NA | TGCAGTGCTAGAGATTACGCAGGGGAGCAGTACTTC | CSARDYAGEQYF
NA | TRBJ2-3 | TRBV20-1 | NA | TGCAGTGCTAGGACTAGTCTCGCGGCTGATACGCAGTATTTT | CSARTSLAADTQYF
many | TRBJ2-3 | TRBV3-1 | NA | TGTGCCAGCAGCCAAGATGTTGGCCCAGATACGCAGTATTTT | CASSQDVGPDTQYF
NA | TRBJ1-6 | TRBV2 | NA | TGTGCCAGCAGTGAAGGGAGGACTACTAATTCACCCCTCCACTTT | CASSEGRTTNSPLHF
NA | TRBJ2-1 | TRBV29-1 | TRBD2 | TGCAGCGCCGAGGGGACTAGCGGGAGATACAATGAGCAGTTCTTC | CSAEGTSGRYNEQFF
once | TRBJ2-7 | TRBV20-1 | TRBD2 | TGCAGTGCTAGCCCTAGCGGGAGGTCTAAAGGCACCTACGAGCAGTACTTC | CSASPSGRSKGTYEQYF
few | TRBJ1-2 | TRBV25-1 | NA | TGTGCCAGCAGTGTATACAGGGAGTACGGCTACACCTTC | CASSVYREYGYTF
NA | TRBJ1-1 | TRBV29-1 | NA | TGCAGCGCAGGGTTTCGGGACACTGAAGCTTTCTTT | CSAGFRDTEAFF
NA | TRBJ1-5 | TRBV6-2/TRBV6-3 | TRBD1 | TGTGCCAGCGACAGGGGGTTGGTTCAGCCCCAGCATTTT | CASDRGLVQPQHF
NA | TRBJ2-3 | TRBV6-5 | TRBD1 | TGTGCCAGCAGTTATCTCGGACAGGCAGATACGCAGTATTTT | CASSYLGQADTQYF
NA | TRBJ2-3 | TRBV7-2 | NA | TGTGCCAGCAGCTTATTCGCTCGTGTCCTGTACACAGATACGCAGTATTTT | CASSLFARVLYTDTQYF
NA | TRBJ1-1 | TRBV27 | NA | TGTGCCAGCAGTGCGACAGTTTCCAACACTGAAGCTTTCTTT | CASSATVSNTEAFF
few | TRBJ2-7 | TRBV7-2 | NA | TGTGCCAGCAGCTTAGAAAGTCTGGCCTACGAGCAGTACTTC | CASSLESLAYEQYF
few | TRBJ2-7 | TRBV20-1 | NA | TGCAGTGCTAGAAATCCCAGGGTTGGGTACGAGCAGTACTTC | CSARNPRVGYEQYF
NA | TRBJ1-2 | TRBV2 | NA | TGTGCCACCGAGGGTGGTACCTATGGCTACACCTTC | CATEGGTYGYTF
NA | TRBJ1-5 | TRBV29-1 | NA | TGCAGCGCTGGTGGGCTCGGCAATCAACCCCAGCATTTT | CSAGGLGNQPQHF
NA | TRBJ2-1 | TRBV12-3/TRBV12-4 | NA | TGTGCCAGCAGTGGAAGCGGAGTTAAGAACAATGAGCAGTTCTTC | CASSGSGVKNNEQFF
few | TRBJ2-1 | TRBV27 | NA | TGTGCCAGCAGTTTATCGTTGGCGAGCTCCTACAATGAGCAGTTCTTC | CASSLSLASSYNEQFF
few | TRBJ1-4 | TRBV27 | NA | TGTGCCAGCAGTCGTTCAGGGAACGAAAAACTGTTTTTT | CASSRSGNEKLFF
NA | TRBJ1-6 | TRBV12-3/TRBV12-4 | TRBD1 | TGTGCCAGCAGTTTGAGGGCACAGGGGCAGACCCACTTT | CASSLRAQGQTHF
many | TRBJ2-5 | TRBV5-1 | NA | TGCGCCAGCAGCTTGCCGTCGGAAGAGACCCAGTACTTC | CASSLPSEETQYF
NA | TRBJ2-5 | TRBV18 | NA | TGTGCCAGCTCAGCAAATAGCGCAACGTACCAAGAGACCCAGTACTTC | CASSANSATYQETQYF
NA | TRBJ1-2 | TRBV14 | NA | TGTGCCAGCAGCAGAAGGTTTGACTATGGCTACACCTTC | CASSRRFDYGYTF
NA | TRBJ2-7 | TRBV24-1 | NA | TGTGCCACCAGTGATGGATGGACAGTGCTCTACGAGCAGTACTTC | CATSDGWTVLYEQYF
NA | TRBJ2-3 | TRBV5-1 | TRBD2 | TGCGCCAGCAGCTCAACGGGACTAGCAGGACATACGCAGTATTTT | CASSSTGLAGHTQYF
NA | TRBJ1-5 | TRBV11-2 | NA | TGTGCCAGCAGCTTAGATACAGGGCCCAATCAGCCCCAGCATTTT | CASSLDTGPNQPQHF
few | TRBJ2-3 | TRBV27 | NA | TGTGCCAGCAGTTTACAGGGGTTACAAGATACGCAGTATTTT | CASSLQGLQDTQYF
few | TRBJ2-7 | TRBV7-8 | TRBD2 | TGTGCCAGCAGCTCAGAGCGGGGGGTTGAGGATGAGCAGTACTTC | CASSSERGVEDEQYF
few | TRBJ2-7 | TRBV9 | NA | TGTGCCAGCAGCGTAGCTGTCTTCGGTGAGCAGTACTTC | CASSVAVFGEQYF
NA | TRBJ2-1 | TRBV20-1 | TRBD1 | TGCAGTGCTCCTTCACAGGGGATCTACGAGCAGTTCTTC | CSAPSQGIYEQFF
few | TRBJ2-7 | TRBV18 | TRBD2 | TGTGCCAGCTCACGGACTAGCGGGAGCAAAGGCTACGAGCAGTACTTC | CASSRTSGSKGYEQYF
few | TRBJ2-7 | TRBV7-2 | TRBD2 | TGTGCCAGCAGCTTGGGGACCTGGACTAGCGGTCGATTCGGGCAGTACTTC | CASSLGTWTSGRFGQYF
many | TRBJ2-3 | TRBV6-5 | TRBD2 | TGTGCCAGCAGTTACTTCGGACTAGCGGGAGGGAAACTTAGCACAGATACGCAGTATTTT | CASSYFGLAGGKLSTDTQYF
NA | TRBJ2-7 | TRBV20-1 | TRBD2 | TGCAGTGCTATTCCGGGACTAGCGGGGGGATACAATGAGCAGTACTTC | CSAIPGLAGGYNEQYF
NA | TRBJ2-1 | TRBV20-1 | TRBD2 | TGCAGTGCTAGAGATTGGGCTAGCGGGAGCGGAGGCTTCTACAATGAGCAGTTCTTC | CSARDWASGSGGFYNEQFF
few | TRBJ1-6 | TRBV7-9 | NA | TGTGCCAGCAGCTTATTCCTAGACTGGGATTCACCCCTCCACTTT | CASSLFLDWDSPLHF